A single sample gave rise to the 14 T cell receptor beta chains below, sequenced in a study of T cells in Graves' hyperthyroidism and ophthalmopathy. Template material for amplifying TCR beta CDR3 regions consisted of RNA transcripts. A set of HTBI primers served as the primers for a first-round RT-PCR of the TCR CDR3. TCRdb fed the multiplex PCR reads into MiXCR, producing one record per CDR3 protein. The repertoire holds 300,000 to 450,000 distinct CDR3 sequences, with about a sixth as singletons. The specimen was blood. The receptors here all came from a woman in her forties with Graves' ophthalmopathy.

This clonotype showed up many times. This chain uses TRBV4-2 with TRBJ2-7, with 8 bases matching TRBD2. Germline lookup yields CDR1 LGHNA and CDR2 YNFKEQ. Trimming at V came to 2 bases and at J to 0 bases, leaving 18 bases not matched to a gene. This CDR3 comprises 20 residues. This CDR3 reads CASSQKRPGVAGLISYEQYF. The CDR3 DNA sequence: TGTGCCAGCAGCCAAAAACGACCCGGAGTAGCGGGGCTGATCTCCTACGAGCAGTACTTC.

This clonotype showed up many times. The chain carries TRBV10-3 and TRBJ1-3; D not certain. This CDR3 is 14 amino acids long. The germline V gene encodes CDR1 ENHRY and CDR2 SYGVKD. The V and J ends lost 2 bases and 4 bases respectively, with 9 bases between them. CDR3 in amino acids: CAISETGSGNTIYF. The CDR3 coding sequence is TGTGCCATCAGTGAGACGGGGTCGGGAAACACCATATATTTT.

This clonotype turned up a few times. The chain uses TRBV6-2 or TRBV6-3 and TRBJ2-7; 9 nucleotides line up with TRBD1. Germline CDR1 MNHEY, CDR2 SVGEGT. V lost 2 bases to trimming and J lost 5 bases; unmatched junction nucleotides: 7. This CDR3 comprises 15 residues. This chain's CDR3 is CASSYRDRERNEQYF. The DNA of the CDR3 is TGTGCCAGCAGTTACCGGGACAGGGAACGCAACGAGCAGTACTTC.

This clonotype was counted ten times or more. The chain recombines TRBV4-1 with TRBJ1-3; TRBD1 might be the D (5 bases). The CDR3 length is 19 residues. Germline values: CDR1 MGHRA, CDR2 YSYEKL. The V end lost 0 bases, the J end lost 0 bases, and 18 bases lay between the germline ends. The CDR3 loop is CASSQDSPSGVSSGNTIYF. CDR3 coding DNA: TGCGCCAGCAGCCAAGATTCGCCCTCGGGGGTGAGCTCTGGAAACACCATATATTTT.

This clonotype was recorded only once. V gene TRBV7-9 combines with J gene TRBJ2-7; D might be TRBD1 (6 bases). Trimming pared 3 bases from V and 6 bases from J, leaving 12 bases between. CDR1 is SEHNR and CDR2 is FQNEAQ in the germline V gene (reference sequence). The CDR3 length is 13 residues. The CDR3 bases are TGTGCCAGCAGCTTTGCAGGCAGGGGCGAGCAGTACTTC. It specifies CASSFAGRGEQYF.

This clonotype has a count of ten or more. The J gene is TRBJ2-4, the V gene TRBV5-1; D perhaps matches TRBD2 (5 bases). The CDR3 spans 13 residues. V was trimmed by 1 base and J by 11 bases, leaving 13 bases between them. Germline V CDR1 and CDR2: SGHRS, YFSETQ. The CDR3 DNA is TGCGCCAGCAGCTTGTGGACTGGGTATTTTCAGTACTTC. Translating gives CASSLWTGYFQYF. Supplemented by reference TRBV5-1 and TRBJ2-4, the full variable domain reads KAGVTQTPRYLIKTRGQQVTLSCSPISGHRSVSWYQQTPGQGLQFLFEYFSETQRNKGNFPGRFSGRQFSNSRSEMNVSTLELGDSALYLCASSLWTGYFQYFGAGTRLSVL.

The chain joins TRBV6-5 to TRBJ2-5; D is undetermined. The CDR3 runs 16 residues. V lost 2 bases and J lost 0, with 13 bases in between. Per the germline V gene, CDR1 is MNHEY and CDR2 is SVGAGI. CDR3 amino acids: CASSYDVGQYQETQYF. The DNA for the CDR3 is TGTGCCAGCAGTTACGACGTCGGGCAGTACCAAGAGACCCAGTACTTC.

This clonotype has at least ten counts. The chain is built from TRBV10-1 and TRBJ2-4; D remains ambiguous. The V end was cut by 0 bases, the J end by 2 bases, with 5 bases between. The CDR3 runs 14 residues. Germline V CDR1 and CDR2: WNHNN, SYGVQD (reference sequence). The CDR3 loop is CASSESDTKNIQYF. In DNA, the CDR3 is TGCGCCAGCAGTGAGTCCGACACCAAAAACATTCAGTACTTC.

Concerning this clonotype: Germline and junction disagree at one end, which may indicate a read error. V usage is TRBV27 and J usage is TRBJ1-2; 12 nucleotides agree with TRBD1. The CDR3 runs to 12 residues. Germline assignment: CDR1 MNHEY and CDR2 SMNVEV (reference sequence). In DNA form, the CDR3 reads TGCGCCAGCAGGGGGACAGGGGGCGCCTACACCTTC. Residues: CASRGTGGAYTF.

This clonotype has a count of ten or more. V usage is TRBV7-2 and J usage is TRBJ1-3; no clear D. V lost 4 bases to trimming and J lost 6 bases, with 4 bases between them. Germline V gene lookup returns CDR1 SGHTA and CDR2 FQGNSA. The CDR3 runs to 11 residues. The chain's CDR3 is CASSYLNTIYF. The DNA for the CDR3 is TGTGCCAGCAGCTATTTAAACACCATATATTTT.

The CDR3 spells CSVGGNSNQPQHF. The CDR3 coding sequence is TGCAGCGTTGGCGGTAATAGCAATCAGCCCCAGCATTTT. The J gene is TRBJ1-5, the V gene TRBV29-1, with no clear D. Deletions cut 4 bases from V and 0 bases from J, with 7 bases between. Germline V lookup: CDR1 SQVTM, CDR2 ANQGSEA. There are 13 residues in the CDR3.

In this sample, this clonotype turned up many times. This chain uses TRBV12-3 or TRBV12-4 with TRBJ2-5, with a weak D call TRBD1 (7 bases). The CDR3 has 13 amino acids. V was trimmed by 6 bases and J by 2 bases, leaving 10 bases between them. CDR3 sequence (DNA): TGTGCCAGCAGCGCGGGACAGCAAGAGACCCAGTACTTC. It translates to CASSAGQQETQYF.

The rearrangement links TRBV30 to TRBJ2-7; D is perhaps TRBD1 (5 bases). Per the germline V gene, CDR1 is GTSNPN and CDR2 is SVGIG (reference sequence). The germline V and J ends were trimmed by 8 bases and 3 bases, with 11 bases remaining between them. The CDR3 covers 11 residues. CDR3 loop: CAATGVYEQYF. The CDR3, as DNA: TGTGCCGCAACAGGAGTCTACGAGCAGTACTTC.

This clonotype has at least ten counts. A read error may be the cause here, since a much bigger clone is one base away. CDR3 region: CASSFTNQPQHF. The CDR3 nucleotides are TGTGCCAGCAGTTTTACTAATCAGCCCCAGCATTTT. This chain joins TRBV27 and TRBJ1-5; no clear D. The CDR3 covers 12 residues. V lost 3 bases and J 4 bases, leaving 4 bases between the germline ends. Germline CDR1 is MNHEY and CDR2 is SMNVEV (reference sequence).